The following is a T cell receptor beta chain sequence with its context. Original processing methods: Using reference gene primer amplification, nucleated cell counts were estimated. Some clones are missing from TCRdb's copy, which holds only in-frame ones; the method was immunoSEQ multiplex PCR. V and J calls and clone size are given by that table; D and trimming were obtained from the DNA. This sample has about 49,000 clones, with over 65% found just once. Germline V gene data show CDR1 as LGHNA and CDR2 as YSLEER. This CDR3 contains 17 residues. V gave up 2 bases and J gave up 1 base, with 15 bases separating them. This entry comes from a study of blood T cell repertoires in COVID-19. For the study at large: Acute and convalescent COVID-19 specimens originated in the United States, Italy and Spain. From T cells, B-cell-depleted T cells, or PBMCs came the material, which was cDNA or gDNA.

The TCR was taken from a human donor in a cohort sampled during active COVID-19. This rearrangement joins TRBV4-3 to TRBJ2-4; weak D call: TRBD1 (5 bases). The sample taken for sequencing was peripheral blood. The CDR3 DNA sequence: TGCGCCAGCAGCCAAAGTGGGGCAGGGCTTGCCAAAAACATTCAGTACTTC. It specifies CASSQSGAGLAKNIQYF.